Presented here are 22 T cell receptor beta chains from one specimen sequenced in a study of blood T cell repertoires in COVID-19. Clones were sequenced by immunoSEQ multiplex PCR, and TCRdb holds only the in-frame ones, with some missing. The sample records 150,000 to 200,000 clones, around four fifths being singletons. Sequencing input: peripheral blood. These TCRs come from a woman in her 70s with COVID-19, enrolled during active disease.

The chain is built from TRBV19 and TRBJ1-2; D call uncertain. The V gene lost 9 bases and the J gene lost 4 bases, with 15 bases spanning the gap. The CDR3 consists of 13 residues. Per the germline V gene, CDR1 is LNHDA and CDR2 is SQIVND (reference sequence). CDR3 DNA sequence: TGTGCCAGCCGCCCCCGGGATTTCTATGGCTACACCTTC. Translated: CASRPRDFYGYTF.

This clone was detected once. The rearrangement joins TRBV3-1 (or the pseudogene TRBV3-2) to TRBJ2-1, with D maybe TRBD1 (5 bases). The CDR3 runs 14 residues. V gave up 4 bases and J gave up 4 bases, with 11 bases separating them. Germline V gene sequence: CDR1 LGHDT, CDR2 YNNKEL (reference sequence). CDR3 DNA sequence: TGTGCCAGCAGCCCCGGACATTCATACAATGAGCAGTTCTTC. Translated: CASSPGHSYNEQFF.

This clone was observed a handful of times. The chain combines TRBV5-1 with TRBJ2-1, with 7 nucleotides matching TRBD2. The CDR3 loop spans 16 amino acids. J lost 7 bases, V lost 3 bases, and 13 bases had no gene match. Germline CDR1 reads SGHRS; CDR2 reads YFSETQ. This CDR3 reads CASSYRSGIQLNEQFF. The CDR3 DNA is TGCGCCAGCAGCTACCGAAGCGGGATACAACTTAATGAGCAGTTCTTC.

This clone was recorded a few times. CDR3 protein: CASSLNSARQLGYTF. As DNA, the CDR3 is TGTGCCAGCAGCTTAAACTCTGCTCGACAGCTCGGCTACACCTTC. This chain uses TRBV7-2 with TRBJ1-2, with D maybe TRBD1 (5 bases). CDR3 length: 15 residues. Germline-derived CDR1 and CDR2 are SGHTA and FQGNSA. V shed 2 bases and J shed 8 bases, with 18 bases lying between them.

The table lists this clone with a few counts. V gene TRBV2 combines with J gene TRBJ1-2; 7 positions agree with TRBD1. CDR3 size: 15 residues. Germline CDR1 and CDR2: SNHLY and FYNNEI. V was pared by 6 bases and J by 8 bases, with 15 bases of the junction left unmatched. DNA for the CDR3: TGTGCCAGCAGAACGGACAGGAATCGGGTCGAGGGCTACACCTTC. This codes for CASRTDRNRVEGYTF. Full variable domain (remainder filled in from reference TRBV2 and TRBJ1-2): EPEVTQTPSHQVTQMGQEVILRCVPISNHLYFYWYRQILGQKVEFLVSFYNNEISEKSEIFDDQFSVERPDGSNFTLKIRSTKLEDSAMYFCASRTDRNRVEGYTFGSGTRLTVV.

This clone appeared a single time. This chain links TRBV5-1 with TRBJ2-3, with a weak D call TRBD2 (6 bases). CDR1 and CDR2 from the germline V gene are SGHRS and YFSETQ. The CDR3 runs to 15 residues. The V end lost 0 bases, the J end lost 5 bases, and 13 bases lay between the germline ends. Here the CDR3 DNA reads TGCGCCAGCAGCTTGGTTGGCGGGATTGGAGATACGCAGTATTTT. Its translation: CASSLVGGIGDTQYF.

The chain employs TRBV19 and TRBJ1-2, with a weak D call TRBD1 (5 bases). The CDR3 is 15 amino acids. Germline CDR1 LNHDA, CDR2 SQIVND (reference sequence). V dropped 2 bases and J dropped 8 bases, with 18 bases sitting between them. CDR3 in amino acids: CASSIPERGSRGYTF. CDR3 nucleotides: TGTGCCAGTAGTATACCTGAGCGGGGGTCTCGAGGCTACACCTTC.

The chain combines TRBV14 with TRBJ2-7; 9 bases match TRBD1. J was trimmed by 2 bases and V by 1 base; bases with no gene match: 6. This CDR3 contains 16 residues. The germline V gene has CDR1 SGHDN and CDR2 FVKESK. This CDR3 is CASSQAPGQGAYEQYF. The CDR3 DNA is TGTGCCAGCAGCCAAGCCCCGGGACAGGGAGCCTACGAGCAGTACTTC.

Here the CDR3 DNA reads TGCAGCGTTTGGGAGGATCCCCAGACCGGGGAGCTGTTTTTT. Translated, it gives CSVWEDPQTGELFF. The chain recombines TRBV29-1 with TRBJ2-2, with a tentative D call TRBD2 (6 bases). V was shortened by 5 bases and J by 5 bases, with 15 bases between the two germline ends. The CDR3 runs to 14 residues. The V gene's germline CDR1 is SQVTM and CDR2 ANQGSEA.

This clone was seen once. The same CDR3 can be traced to other DNA sequences in this sample. The chain joins TRBV5-1 to TRBJ1-3; D not certain. Germline CDR1 reads SGHRS; CDR2 reads YFSETQ. Trimming cost V 0 bases and J 0 bases, with 4 bases left between them. This CDR3 spans 14 amino acids. The CDR3 nucleotides are TGCGCCAGCAGCTTGGGGCTCTCTGGAAACACCATATATTTT. It specifies CASSLGLSGNTIYF.

This chain uses TRBV11-2 with TRBJ2-3; the D gene is possibly TRBD2 (5 bases). Trimming took 0 bases from V and 6 from J, leaving 7 bases between them. The CDR3 loop spans 13 amino acids. The germline V gene encodes CDR1 SGHAT and CDR2 FQNNGV. CDR3 sequence reads: CASSLDRGDTQYF. CDR3 coding DNA: TGTGCCAGCAGCTTAGACCGAGGGGATACGCAGTATTTT.

The chain couples TRBV6-2 or TRBV6-3 to TRBJ1-5; D might be TRBD1 (5 bases). CDR3 length: 16 amino acids. Trimming took off 0 bases at V and 4 bases at J, with 13 bases between the two ends. Germline V gives CDR1 MNHEY, CDR2 SVGEGT. The DNA of the CDR3 is TGTGCCAGCAGTTACTCCGCAGGGAGGGCGAATCAGCCCCAGCATTTT. Protein product: CASSYSAGRANQPQHF.

This chain uses TRBV10-3 with TRBJ2-3, with 7 positions matching TRBD1. This CDR3 has 15 amino acids. Looked up from germline, CDR1 is ENHRY and CDR2 is SYGVKD. V trimming: 3 bases; J trimming: 6 bases; junction bases outside the gene matches: 9. The CDR3 protein is CAISDGTAQRDTQYF. The CDR3 bases are TGTGCCATCAGTGACGGGACAGCCCAGCGGGATACGCAGTATTTT.

V usage is TRBV20-1 and J usage is TRBJ2-7; TRBD2 agrees at 7 bases. Looked up from germline, CDR1 is DFQATT and CDR2 is SNEGSKA (reference sequence). V gave up 3 bases and J gave up 0 bases; unmatched junction bases: 8. The length of the CDR3 is 15 residues. The CDR3 DNA is TGCAGTGCTAGTAATAGCGGGTCCCGCTCCTACGAGCAGTACTTC. Residues: CSASNSGSRSYEQYF.

This chain uses TRBV18 with TRBJ2-3; TRBD2 aligns across 12 bases. Germline V gene lookup returns CDR1 KGHSH and CDR2 LQKENI. V was clipped by 2 bases and J by 0 bases; unmatched bases: 3. The CDR3 loop spans 17 amino acids. The CDR3 nucleotides read TGTGCCAGCTCACCAGCCGGGACTAGCGGGAGCACAGATACGCAGTATTTT. This encodes CASSPAGTSGSTDTQYF. The full variable domain, rest sourced from reference TRBV18 and TRBJ2-3, is NAGVMQNPRHLVRRRGQEARLRCSPMKGHSHVYWYRQLPEEGLKFMVYLQKENIIDESGMPKERFSAEFPKEGPSILRIQQVVRGDSAAYFCASSPAGTSGSTDTQYFGPGTRLTVL.

The chain links TRBV12-3 or TRBV12-4 to TRBJ1-5, with TRBD1 matching over 8 bases. The CDR3 is made up of 13 amino acids. V lost 8 bases and J lost 6; bases outside the gene matches: 6. The CDR3 coding sequence is TGTGCCAGCGGTTGGACAGGGTCTCAGCCCCAGCATTTT. It specifies CASGWTGSQPQHF.

This clone was detected only once. The DNA of the CDR3 is TGTGCCAGCAGCTTGTGGGTAGCGGGTGGGACCTACGAGCAGTACTTC. Its translation is CASSLWVAGGTYEQYF. The chain has TRBV5-4 and TRBJ2-7; 7 positions match TRBD2. This CDR3 has 16 amino acids. Germline V gene data show CDR1 as SGHNT and CDR2 as YYREEE (reference sequence). Losses at the gene ends were 1 base for V and 2 bases for J; bases not matched to a gene: 9.

The V call is TRBV5-1, the J call TRBJ2-4; tentative D call: TRBD2 (6 bases). V lost 2 bases and J lost 4, with 16 bases in between. There are 16 residues in the CDR3. Germline V gives CDR1 SGHRS, CDR2 YFSETQ. The CDR3, as DNA: TGCGCCAGCAGCTTTTTGGAGGGCCGGTCGAAAAACATTCAGTACTTC. As protein: CASSFLEGRSKNIQYF. The whole variable domain, remainder taken from reference TRBV5-1 and TRBJ2-4, is KAGVTQTPRYLIKTRGQQVTLSCSPISGHRSVSWYQQTPGQGLQFLFEYFSETQRNKGNFPGRFSGRQFSNSRSEMNVSTLELGDSALYLCASSFLEGRSKNIQYFGAGTRLSVL.

This clone is a singleton in its sample. V usage is TRBV6-2 or TRBV6-3 and J usage is TRBJ2-2; 7 nucleotides agree with TRBD2. The CDR3 has 17 amino acids. The trim removed 2 bases at V and 5 bases at J, leaving 11 bases unmatched. Germline lookup yields CDR1 MNHEY and CDR2 SVGEGT. The CDR3 DNA is TGTGCCAGCAGTTACCCCTTAAGACTAGCTAAAACCGGGGAGCTGTTTTTT. This encodes CASSYPLRLAKTGELFF.

V is TRBV18 and J is TRBJ1-2, with 9 bases lining up with TRBD1. The CDR3 runs 16 residues. With 2 bases clipped from V and 1 base from J, the junction kept 5 bases outside the gene matches. CDR1 KGHSH and CDR2 LQKENI come from the germline V gene. CDR3 bases: TGTGCCAGCTCACCAGGGACAGGGTCCTTTAACTATGGCTACACCTTC. Translation: CASSPGTGSFNYGYTF.

The chain recombines TRBV7-9 with TRBJ1-4; D is undetermined. From germline, CDR1 is SEHNR and CDR2 FQNEAQ (reference sequence). Trimming removed 1 base from V and 8 bases from J, with 8 bases in between. This CDR3 region has 13 residues. The CDR3 sequence is CASSLGAGEKLFF. CDR3 coding DNA: TGTGCCAGCAGCTTAGGTGCAGGCGAAAAACTGTTTTTT.

This clone appeared a single time. V usage is TRBV7-2 and J usage is TRBJ2-3; TRBD2 aligns across 14 bases. V was clipped by 1 base and J by 1 base; unmatched bases: 4. This CDR3 is built from 18 residues. Germline V gene lookup returns CDR1 SGHTA and CDR2 FQGNSA. The CDR3 region has the DNA TGTGCCAGCAGCTTAGGACTAGCGGGAGGGCTAGGCACAGATACGCAGTATTTT. Protein: CASSLGLAGGLGTDTQYF.